This T cell receptor (beta chain) was sequenced during a study of CD8 T cells in ankylosing spondylitis. In making TCR beta libraries, quantitative 5'-RACE with molecular barcodes was used. Each CDR3 protein gets one entry after TCRdb re-called the 5' RACE reads with MiXCR. The sample contains about 160,000 distinct CDR3 sequences, approximately 9% of which appear only once. Study conclusions and caveats: Ankylosing spondylitis blood appeared to carry a characteristic TCR beta motif of eight or nine highly homologous variants. There were earlier reports of some motif variants in reactive arthritis synovial fluid and blood. Disease-associated clones were CD8+ and fairly uncommon in peripheral blood.

The CDR3 runs 12 residues. V lost 10 bases and J lost 1, with 10 bases in between. Germline CDR1 reads MNHEY; CDR2 reads SVGAGI. Comment on this clonotype: No antigen is known for it.

The genes are TRBV6-5 and TRBJ2-5; possibly TRBD2 for D (5 bases). The sample taken for sequencing was blood, either unsorted or a sorted T cell fraction (not recorded which). The receptor's source is a female donor with ankylosing spondylitis or in good health (not recorded which). The CDR3 spells CATISGQETQYF. The CDR3 DNA is TGTGCCACCATAAGCGGCCAAGAGACCCAGTACTTC.